This entry is about one T cell receptor (beta chain). This table comes from immunoSEQ multiplex PCR, and its TCRdb copy is limited to in-frame clones, with some not included. The repertoire has around 150,000 clones, roughly nine tenths of them found once; the top ten carry around 0.98%. This CDR3 comprises 16 residues. Germline trimming cut 2 bases from V and 0 bases from J; bases unmatched to any gene: 6. Germline V lookup: CDR1 SEHNR, CDR2 FQNEAQ (reference sequence). These data originate in a study of T cell responses to AZD1222 COVID-19 vaccine. V usage is TRBV7-9 and J usage is TRBJ1-1, with 7 bases matching TRBD1. This receptor was identified in an adult who received the AZD1222 COVID-19 vaccine. The sequencing used peripheral blood, collected 28 days after the second AZD1222 dose. The CDR3 DNA follows: TGTGCCAGCAGCTTAACGCCGGGACAGATGAACACTGAAGCTTTCTTT. Its protein is CASSLTPGQMNTEAFF.